This is a list of T cell receptor beta chains from one sample in a study of shared clonotypes between healthy human individuals. Generated by immunoSEQ multiplex PCR, the TCRdb table keeps only in-frame clones and is missing some. The data show about 1,900,000 clones, less than 95% seen once. Specimen: naive CD8+ T cells sorted from blood. The receptors shown here come from a man aged 18 to 30 in good health. CDR3s leave out the opening cysteine and the closing phenylalanine or tryptophan.

TRBV7-9	TRBJ2-5	ANGLAGASRGQETQY
TRBV4-3	TRBJ1-3	ASSQTDSSGNTIY
TRBV5-6	TRBJ2-1	ASSLVLAGGVNEQF
TRBV15	TRBJ2-7	ATSRTERDYEQY
TRBV5-4	TRBJ2-5	ASSHSGAAQETQY
TRBV28	TRBJ1-2	ASSHFREGGYT
TRBV15	TRBJ2-4	ATSSVMTGNIQY
TRBV4-2	TRBJ1-2	ASSQDAGINPLGGYT
TRBV11-2	TRBJ2-7	ASSWGPSSYEQY
TRBV28	TRBJ2-7	ASTAQAAYEQY
TRBV13	TRBJ2-2	ASSLGANTGELF
TRBV4-1	TRBJ2-7	ASSHKGASDYEQY
TRBV27	TRBJ2-1	ASSLSPRYPGYNEQF
TRBV4-1	TRBJ1-1	ASSPYDSSTEAF
TRBV28	TRBJ2-7	ASSGGGREQY
TRBV4-1	TRBJ2-7	ASSQSIHTRTYEQY
TRBV18	TRBJ2-5	ASAPTPGQGIWVQETQY